This is a list of T cell receptor beta chains from one sample in a study of T cells in narcolepsy. The repertoire was sequenced with immunoSEQ multiplex PCR; TCRdb's copy has only in-frame clones and lacks some. The sample has tens of thousands of clones; around 83% are singletons. The specimen was CD45RA- memory CD4+ T cells from PBMCs. These TCRs come from a human donor with narcolepsy. The CDR3 runs from the conserved cysteine through the conserved F or W. Each record gives: J gene, V gene, CDR3 protein.

J gene: TRBJ2-7
V gene: TRBV7-7
CDR3 protein: CASSLGISGGDEQYF

J gene: TRBJ2-2
V gene: TRBV19
CDR3 protein: CASTPPRQGLNTGELFF

J gene: TRBJ1-2
V gene: TRBV2
CDR3 protein: CASSASGANYGYTF

J gene: TRBJ2-7
V gene: TRBV27
CDR3 protein: CASPTRGPSSYEQYF

J gene: TRBJ2-1
V gene: TRBV18
CDR3 protein: CASSPGTITSNEQFF

J gene: TRBJ2-2
V gene: TRBV6-5
CDR3 protein: CASSDLTGELFF

J gene: TRBJ1-5
V gene: TRBV7-8
CDR3 protein: CASSLAGGQINQPQHF

J gene: TRBJ2-2
V gene: TRBV7-9
CDR3 protein: CASSLAGAAELFF

J gene: TRBJ2-1
V gene: TRBV4-1
CDR3 protein: CASTLGLAGGPRHNEQFF

J gene: TRBJ1-1
V gene: TRBV7-3
CDR3 protein: CASSSQANTEAFF

J gene: TRBJ1-1
V gene: TRBV5-6
CDR3 protein: CASSLIGSGMVAEAFF

J gene: TRBJ2-5
V gene: TRBV29-1
CDR3 protein: CSAGADQETQYF

J gene: TRBJ1-1
V gene: TRBV29-1
CDR3 protein: CSGNRGMNTEAFF

J gene: TRBJ1-2
V gene: TRBV7-2
CDR3 protein: CASSLAGYGYTF

J gene: TRBJ2-1
V gene: TRBV14
CDR3 protein: CASSQGAAQYNEQFF

J gene: TRBJ2-7
V gene: TRBV2
CDR3 protein: CASSENEVSYEQYF

J gene: TRBJ1-6
V gene: TRBV19
CDR3 protein: CASSPFSQGGGSPLHF

J gene: TRBJ2-5
V gene: TRBV6-5
CDR3 protein: CASDNRGGETQYF

J gene: TRBJ2-1
V gene: TRBV18
CDR3 protein: CASSPPQKRGEQFF

J gene: TRBJ1-2
V gene: TRBV7-3
CDR3 protein: CASSSIGYGYTF

J gene: TRBJ2-3
V gene: TRBV4-2
CDR3 protein: CASSPSVDTQYF

J gene: TRBJ2-6
V gene: TRBV19
CDR3 protein: CASSLQVPSSGANVLTF

J gene: TRBJ2-1
V gene: TRBV5-1
CDR3 protein: CASRRGSYNEQFF

J gene: TRBJ1-3
V gene: TRBV7-9
CDR3 protein: CASSPLKGMDTIYF

J gene: TRBJ1-5
V gene: TRBV27
CDR3 protein: CASSTGINQPQHF

J gene: TRBJ2-1
V gene: TRBV6-4
CDR3 protein: CASSVVGGRDNEQFF